Listed below are T cell receptor beta chains from one sample, sequenced in a study of shared clonotypes between healthy human individuals. The method was immunoSEQ multiplex PCR; TCRdb's version includes in-frame clones alone and lacks a portion of them. The table has 400,000 or so clones, about 96% seen once. The specimen sequenced was memory CD8+ T cells sorted from blood. These receptors were taken from a man aged 30 to 39 in good health. CDR3s include the opening cysteine and the closing phenylalanine or tryptophan. The D gene is left open where the match is weak. The size field is filled for only some rows; it gives once, few, many or a size class.

TRBV28,TRBD2,once,TRBJ2-2,CASSLAGVRTGELFF,TGTGCCAGCAGTCTAGCGGGAGTGAGGACCGGGGAGCTGTTTTTT
TRBV11-2,TRBD2,once,TRBJ2-5,CASSSRSGTSRETQYF,TGTGCCAGCAGCTCGCGATCCGGGACTAGCAGGGAGACCCAGTACTTC
TRBV7-2,NA,NA,TRBJ2-1,CASSPISHEQFF,TGTGCCAGCAGCCCTATTTCGCATGAGCAGTTCTTC
TRBV28,NA,NA,TRBJ2-2,CASSFGGANTGELFF,TGTGCCAGCAGTTTCGGGGGCGCGAACACCGGGGAGCTGTTTTTT
TRBV5-4,TRBD1,NA,TRBJ2-2,CASSLDRGMGTGELFF,TGTGCCAGCAGCTTAGACAGGGGTATGGGCACCGGGGAGCTGTTTTTT
TRBV19,NA,NA,TRBJ2-3,CASSITPTDTQYF,TGTGCCAGTAGTATAACTCCCACAGATACGCAGTATTTT
TRBV18,NA,once,TRBJ2-3,CASSEGADTQYF,TGTGCCAGCTCGGAAGGGGCAGATACGCAGTATTTT
TRBV28,NA,NA,TRBJ2-7,CASVRGLSYEQYF,TGTGCCAGCGTGCGGGGGCTTTCTTACGAGCAGTACTTC
TRBV4-1,NA,NA,TRBJ2-1,CASSQDPIYNEQFF,TGCGCCAGCAGCCAAGATCCCATTTACAATGAGCAGTTCTTC
TRBV15,NA,NA,TRBJ1-2,CATSSAARGILYGYTF,TGTGCCACCAGCAGCGCCGCCAGGGGTATACTTTATGGCTACACCTTC
TRBV11-3,TRBD2,NA,TRBJ2-5,CASSLGQAGEETQYF,TGTGCCAGCAGCTTAGGCCAAGCGGGAGAAGAGACCCAGTACTTC
TRBV2,NA,NA,TRBJ2-5,CASVAGGVRETQYF,TGTGCCAGCGTGGCTGGGGGCGTAAGGGAGACCCAGTACTTC
TRBV19,NA,NA,TRBJ2-1,CASSNLEGGSYNEQFF,TGTGCCAGTAGTAATTTGGAGGGGGGATCCTACAATGAGCAGTTCTTC
TRBV5-6,NA,NA,TRBJ2-5,CASSLPRGLLGGETQYF,TGTGCCAGCAGCTTGCCTCGCGGGCTCCTGGGTGGGGAGACCCAGTACTTC
TRBV19,TRBD2,NA,TRBJ2-7,CASSPPPPPSGRAPEQYF,TGTGCCAGTAGTCCACCCCCGCCTCCTAGCGGGAGGGCCCCCGAGCAGTACTTC